Presented here are 18 T cell receptor beta chains from one specimen sequenced in a study of blood T cells in healthy people across ages. For the second PCR, which ran for about 7 to 11 cycles, a sample-barcoded 5' primer and a J-beta primer mix were used. TCRdb analysed the 5' RACE reads with MiXCR anew, one entry per CDR3 protein. The repertoire holds 500,000 to 650,000 distinct CDR3 sequences, with about a quarter as singletons. The same data also contributed to another study, on T cells of mothers and their children.

The sequenced material came from blood. These receptors were obtained from a boy aged 2 to 10 in good health.

This clonotype has a handful of counts. The chain employs TRBV25-1 and TRBJ1-5; D ambiguous. The CDR3 is made up of 14 amino acids. Germline lookup yields CDR1 MGHDK and CDR2 SYGVNS. Trimming cost V 2 bases and J 7 bases, with 12 bases left between them. The CDR3 loop is CASSENRGGQPQHF. Here the CDR3 DNA reads TGTGCCAGCAGTGAAAATCGTGGCGGACAGCCCCAGCATTTT.

The genes are TRBV30 and TRBJ1-4, with D possibly matching TRBD1 (5 bases). The CDR3 is made up of 16 amino acids. V was cut by 1 base and J by 7 bases, with 19 bases left in between. CDR1 and CDR2 from the germline V gene are GTSNPN and SVGIG (reference sequence). In nucleotides, the CDR3 is TGTGCCTGGAGTGGTCAGGGAGGAGTTTATCTTGAAAAACTGTTTTTT. Its translation is CAWSGQGGVYLEKLFF.

This rearrangement joins TRBV5-1 to TRBJ2-1, with D perhaps TRBD1 (5 bases). The CDR3 consists of 14 residues. Germline-derived CDR1 and CDR2 are SGHRS and YFSETQ. The ends were cut back, 0 bases at V and 6 bases at J, with 10 bases in the middle. The DNA of the CDR3 is TGCGCCAGCAGCTTGGGCAGGGCCCTCAATGAGCAGTTCTTC. Residues: CASSLGRALNEQFF.

This clonotype was detected only a few times. The chain combines TRBV7-8 with TRBJ2-5; tentatively, D is TRBD1 or TRBD2 (7 bases each). This CDR3 has 13 amino acids. Germline V gene lookup returns CDR1 SGHVS and CDR2 FQNEAQ. Trimming pared 8 bases from V and 2 bases from J, leaving 12 bases between. The CDR3: CASGEGAQETQYF. Written as DNA, the CDR3 is TGTGCCAGCGGGGAGGGGGCACAAGAGACCCAGTACTTC.

This clonotype was observed a handful of times. The V and J genes are TRBV4-3 and TRBJ2-3; D not certain. The CDR3 has 15 residues. Trimming shortened V by 0 bases and J by 5 bases, and 12 bases separated the two germline ends. The germline V gene has CDR1 LGHNA and CDR2 YSLEER. The CDR3 nucleotides are TGCGCCAGCAGCCAAGAAGGAGCAGGAAGAGATACGCAGTATTTT. Amino acid sequence: CASSQEGAGRDTQYF.

This clonotype was counted a single time. The chain uses TRBV12-3 or TRBV12-4 and TRBJ2-3; 9 bases are shared with TRBD2. The CDR3 runs to 15 residues. V shed 6 bases, J shed 0 bases, and the junction held 4 bases outside the gene matches. DNA of the CDR3: TGTGCCAGCAGCAAGGGACTAGCTAGCACAGATACGCAGTATTTT. Protein product: CASSKGLASTDTQYF.

The V gene is TRBV11-2, the J gene TRBJ2-5, with 8 bases matching TRBD1. V was clipped by 4 bases and J by 4 bases; unmatched bases: 8. Germline CDR1 reads SGHAT; CDR2 reads FQNNGV. The length of the CDR3 is 15 residues. This chain's CDR3 is CASSYLTGARETQYF. The DNA for the CDR3 is TGTGCCAGCAGCTACCTGACAGGGGCCCGAGAGACCCAGTACTTC.

This chain uses TRBV15 with TRBJ2-7; 9 bases align to TRBD1. The germline V gene encodes CDR1 LNHNV and CDR2 YYDKDF (reference sequence). The CDR3 has 15 amino acids. Losses at the gene ends were 1 base for V and 4 bases for J; bases not matched to a gene: 5. The CDR3 spells CATSRAGTGIYEQYF. The CDR3 region has the DNA TGTGCCACCAGCAGAGCCGGGACAGGGATTTACGAGCAGTACTTC.

This clonotype has only a few counts. This chain links TRBV7-2 with TRBJ2-5; perhaps D is TRBD1 or TRBD2 (6 bases each). The J call may be in error: the DNA end matches TRBJ2-7 better. The CDR3 has 17 amino acids. CDR1 and CDR2 from the germline V gene are SGHTA and FQGNSA. CDR3 in DNA: TGTGCCAGCAGCCCACAGGCGGGACACATTGTACCCTACGAGCAGTACTTC. Its translation is CASSPQAGHIVPYEQYF.

The V call is TRBV6-5, the J call TRBJ2-5; D not certain. Germline CDR1 MNHEY, CDR2 SVGAGI. Trimming shortened V by 7 bases and J by 3 bases, and 12 bases separated the two germline ends. The CDR3 sequence is 13 residues long. The CDR3 protein is CASKGNAKETQYF. DNA of the CDR3: TGTGCCAGCAAAGGAAACGCCAAAGAGACCCAGTACTTC.

The chain couples TRBV7-8 to TRBJ2-5; possible D gene TRBD1, 6 bases. The CDR3 has 15 amino acids. Deletions cut 1 base from V and 2 bases from J, with 11 bases between. In germline, CDR1 is SGHVS, CDR2 FQNEAQ. CDR3 in DNA: TGTGCCAGCAGCTTAGAGTCCGGACAGCAAGAGACCCAGTACTTC. It yields the protein CASSLESGQQETQYF. Filled out from reference TRBV7-8 and TRBJ2-5, the complete variable domain reads GAGVSQSPRYKVAKRGQDVALRCDPISGHVSLFWYQQALGQGPEFLTYFQNEAQLDKSGLPSDRFFAERPEGSVSTLKIQRTQQEDSAVYLCASSLESGQQETQYFGPGTRLLVL.

This clonotype has just a few counts. The chain carries TRBV11-2 and TRBJ1-4, with D unclear. The CDR3 length is 18 residues. Germline V lookup: CDR1 SGHAT, CDR2 FQNNGV. Trimming cost V 3 bases and J 1 base, with 18 bases left between them. The CDR3 loop reads CASSFLPPRSGTNEKLFF. The CDR3, as DNA: TGTGCCAGCAGCTTCCTTCCGCCCAGGTCGGGAACTAATGAAAAACTGTTTTTT.

This sequence joins TRBV6-5 and TRBJ2-7, with TRBD1 identical over 7 bases. Losses at the gene ends were 4 bases for V and 3 bases for J; bases not matched to a gene: 6. Per germline, CDR1 MNHEY and CDR2 SVGAGI. This CDR3 is 14 amino acids long. CDR3 protein: CASSFGQAVYEQYF. As DNA, the CDR3 is TGTGCCAGCAGTTTTGGACAGGCCGTCTACGAGCAGTACTTC.

This sequence joins TRBV5-1 and TRBJ2-4; 8 nucleotides align to TRBD2. After removal of 0 bases from V and 3 bases from J, the junction contained 5 bases not matched to a gene. The CDR3 spans 16 residues. Germline V gives CDR1 SGHRS, CDR2 YFSETQ. The DNA for the CDR3 is TGCGCCAGCAGCTTGGCGGGAGGGCAGCGCAAAAACATTCAGTACTTC. As protein: CASSLAGGQRKNIQYF.

V usage is TRBV11-2 and J usage is TRBJ2-3, with D unclear. In germline, CDR1 is SGHAT, CDR2 FQNNGV. The CDR3 extends over 13 amino acids. Trimming took 8 bases from V and 5 from J, leaving 14 bases between them. The CDR3 DNA is TGTGCCAGCCGCCAGGCGGTAAGAGATACGCAGTATTTT. Residues: CASRQAVRDTQYF.

As to this clonotype: Being one base from a much bigger clone, this may be a read error. The rearrangement joins TRBV12-3 or TRBV12-4 to TRBJ2-5; no clear D. This CDR3 contains 11 residues. The V end was cut by 6 bases, the J end by 4 bases, with 6 bases between. CDR3 bases: TGTGCCAGCAGGGAATCAGAGACCCAGTACTTC. It translates to CASRESETQYF.

This chain links TRBV6-1 with TRBJ2-3, with D possibly being TRBD1 (5 bases). CDR1 and CDR2 (germline): MNHNS, SASEGT. The CDR3 has 16 residues. The ends were cut back, 2 bases at V and 4 bases at J, with 16 bases in the middle. CDR3 sequence (DNA): TGTGCCAGCAGTGAAAGGTACCTTCTGGGGCCAGATACGCAGTATTTT. This translates into CASSERYLLGPDTQYF.

V gene TRBV28 combines with J gene TRBJ1-6, with 8 bases aligning to TRBD1. There are 14 residues in the CDR3. CDR1 MDHEN and CDR2 SYDVKM come from the germline V gene. V was clipped by 7 bases and J by 10 bases; unmatched bases: 9. DNA for the CDR3: TGTGCCAGCACCGAAACAGGGGGGCGATCACCCCTCCACTTT. This sequence encodes CASTETGGRSPLHF.